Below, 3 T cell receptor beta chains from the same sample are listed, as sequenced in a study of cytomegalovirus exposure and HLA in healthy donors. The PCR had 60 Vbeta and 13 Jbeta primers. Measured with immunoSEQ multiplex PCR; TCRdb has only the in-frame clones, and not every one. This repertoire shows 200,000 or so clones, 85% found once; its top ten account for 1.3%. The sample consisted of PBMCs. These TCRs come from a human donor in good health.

In nucleotides, the CDR3 is TGTGCCAGCAGCGGGACGGTAGCGGGGGCCTACGAGCAGTACTTC. Translated: CASSGTVAGAYEQYF. This chain joins TRBV7-9 and TRBJ2-5, with 9 positions matching TRBD2. The better agreement between TRBJ2-7 and the DNA end casts doubt on the J call. The length of the CDR3 is 15 residues. CDR1 and CDR2 (germline): SEHNR, FQNEAQ (reference sequence).

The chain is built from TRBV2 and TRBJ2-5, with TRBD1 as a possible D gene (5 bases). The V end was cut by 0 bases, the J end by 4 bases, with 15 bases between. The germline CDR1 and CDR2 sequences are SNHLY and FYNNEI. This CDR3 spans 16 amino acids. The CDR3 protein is CASSEALPGRGETQYF. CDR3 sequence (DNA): TGTGCCAGCAGTGAAGCGCTTCCGGGTAGGGGAGAGACCCAGTACTTC.

Here the CDR3 reads CASSFSGSGSYEQYF. The CDR3 bases are TGTGCCAGCAGCTTTTCGGGATCAGGATCCTACGAGCAGTACTTC. V and J are TRBV5-6 and TRBJ2-7; a possible D gene is TRBD2 (5 bases). CDR1 is SGHDT, CDR2 YYEEEE, per germline. CDR3 size: 15 residues. V was trimmed by 2 bases and J by 1 base, leaving 13 bases between them. Complete variable domain (other parts from reference TRBV5-6 and TRBJ2-7): DAGVTQSPTHLIKTRGQQVTLRCSPKSGHDTVSWYQQALGQGPQFIFQYYEEEERQRGNFPDRFSGHQFPNYSSELNVNALLLGDSALYLCASSFSGSGSYEQYFGPGTRLTVT.